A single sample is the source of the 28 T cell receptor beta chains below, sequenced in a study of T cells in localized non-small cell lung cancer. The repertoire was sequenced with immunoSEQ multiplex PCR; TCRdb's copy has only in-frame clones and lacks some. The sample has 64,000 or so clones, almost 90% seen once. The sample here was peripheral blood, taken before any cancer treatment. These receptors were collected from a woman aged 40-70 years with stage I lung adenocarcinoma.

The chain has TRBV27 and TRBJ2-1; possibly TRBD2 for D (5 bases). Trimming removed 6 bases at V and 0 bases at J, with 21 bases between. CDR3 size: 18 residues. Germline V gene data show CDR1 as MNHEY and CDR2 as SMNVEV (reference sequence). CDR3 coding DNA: TGTGCCAGCAGAGCAAACCGAGCGGAAGCCCTCTCCTACAATGAGCAGTTCTTC. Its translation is CASRANRAEALSYNEQFF.

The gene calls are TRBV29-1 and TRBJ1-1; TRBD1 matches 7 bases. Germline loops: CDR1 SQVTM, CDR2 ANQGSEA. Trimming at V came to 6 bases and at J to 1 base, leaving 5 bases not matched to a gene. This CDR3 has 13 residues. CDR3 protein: CSVSYRGNTEAFF. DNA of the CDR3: TGCAGCGTCTCATACAGGGGGAACACTGAAGCTTTCTTT.

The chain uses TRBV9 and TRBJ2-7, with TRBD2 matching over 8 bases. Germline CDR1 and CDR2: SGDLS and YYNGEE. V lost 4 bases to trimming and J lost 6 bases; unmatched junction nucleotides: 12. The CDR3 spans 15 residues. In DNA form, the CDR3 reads TGTGCCAGCAGCCCCTTAGGGCGGGGGGTGACCGAGCAGTACTTC. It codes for CASSPLGRGVTEQYF.

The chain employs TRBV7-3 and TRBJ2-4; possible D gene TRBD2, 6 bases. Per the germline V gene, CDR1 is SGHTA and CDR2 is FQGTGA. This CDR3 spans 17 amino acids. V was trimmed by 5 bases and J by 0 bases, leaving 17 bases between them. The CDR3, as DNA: TGTGCCAGCAGCGGAAGGGACTTTGCTCTAGCCAAAAACATTCAGTACTTC. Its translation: CASSGRDFALAKNIQYF.

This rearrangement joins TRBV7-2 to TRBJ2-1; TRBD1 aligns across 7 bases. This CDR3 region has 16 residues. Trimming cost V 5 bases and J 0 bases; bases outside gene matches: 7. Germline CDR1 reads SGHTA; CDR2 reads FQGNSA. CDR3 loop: CASSLDRFSSYNEQFF. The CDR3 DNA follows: TGTGCCAGCAGCCTGGACAGGTTCAGCTCCTACAATGAGCAGTTCTTC.

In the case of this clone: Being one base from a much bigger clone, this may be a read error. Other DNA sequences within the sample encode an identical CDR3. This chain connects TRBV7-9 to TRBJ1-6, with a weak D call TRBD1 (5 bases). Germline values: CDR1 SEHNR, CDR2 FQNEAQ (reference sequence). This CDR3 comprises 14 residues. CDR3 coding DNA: TGTGCCAGCAGTTTAGTGGGGGTGGATTCACCCCTCCACTTT. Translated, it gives CASSLVGVDSPLHF.

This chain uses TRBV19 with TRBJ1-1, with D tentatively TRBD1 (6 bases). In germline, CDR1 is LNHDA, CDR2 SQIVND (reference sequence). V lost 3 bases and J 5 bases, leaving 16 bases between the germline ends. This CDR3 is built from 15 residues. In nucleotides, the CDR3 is TGTGCCAGTAGTATTGAAGGAGGGGGGCGAACTGAAGCTTTCTTT. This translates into CASSIEGGGRTEAFF. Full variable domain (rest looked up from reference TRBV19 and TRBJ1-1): DGGITQSPKYLFRKEGQNVTLSCEQNLNHDAMYWYRQDPGQGLRLIYYSQIVNDFQKGDIAEGYSVSREKKESFPLTVTSAQKNPTAFYLCASSIEGGGRTEAFFGQGTRLTVV.

CDR3 sequence reads: CASSRSPVADTQYF. The CDR3 DNA reads as TGTGCCAGCAGCCGTTCCCCGGTGGCGGATACGCAGTATTTT. This sequence joins TRBV7-8 and TRBJ2-3; D unresolved. CDR3 length equals 14 residues. From germline, CDR1 is SGHVS and CDR2 FQNEAQ. V dropped 5 bases and J dropped 6 bases, with 15 bases sitting between them.

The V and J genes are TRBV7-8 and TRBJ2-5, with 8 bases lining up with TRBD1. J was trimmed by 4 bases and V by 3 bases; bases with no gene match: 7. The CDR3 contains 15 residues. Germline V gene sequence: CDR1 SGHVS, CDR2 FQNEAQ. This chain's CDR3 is CASSFLTGGLETQYF. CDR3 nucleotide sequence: TGTGCCAGCAGCTTCTTAACAGGGGGGCTAGAGACCCAGTACTTC. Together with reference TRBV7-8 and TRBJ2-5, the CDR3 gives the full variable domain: GAGVSQSPRYKVAKRGQDVALRCDPISGHVSLFWYQQALGQGPEFLTYFQNEAQLDKSGLPSDRFFAERPEGSVSTLKIQRTQQEDSAVYLCASSFLTGGLETQYFGPGTRLLVL.

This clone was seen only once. The CDR3 region is CASSLYGTSGRALAYEQYF. The CDR3 DNA is TGTGCCAGCAGCTTATACGGGACTAGCGGGAGGGCCTTGGCGTACGAGCAGTACTTC. This rearrangement joins TRBV11-1 to TRBJ2-7, with 16 bases fitting TRBD2. V lost 2 bases to trimming and J lost 4 bases; unmatched junction nucleotides: 11. The CDR3 is made up of 19 amino acids. The germline gives CDR1 SGHAT, CDR2 FQDESV (reference sequence).

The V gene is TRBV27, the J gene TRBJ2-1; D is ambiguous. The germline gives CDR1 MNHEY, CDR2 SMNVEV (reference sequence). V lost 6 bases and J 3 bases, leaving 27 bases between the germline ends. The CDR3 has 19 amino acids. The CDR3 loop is CASSLRWTSRLGHYNEQFF. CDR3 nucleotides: TGTGCCAGCAGCCTCAGGTGGACCAGTCGGCTCGGGCACTACAATGAGCAGTTCTTC.

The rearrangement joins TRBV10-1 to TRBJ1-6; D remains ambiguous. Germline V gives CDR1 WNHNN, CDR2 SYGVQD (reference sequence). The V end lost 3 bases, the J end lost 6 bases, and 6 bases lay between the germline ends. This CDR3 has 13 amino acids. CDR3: CASSERFNSPLHF. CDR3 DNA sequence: TGCGCCAGCAGTGAAAGGTTTAATTCACCCCTCCACTTT.

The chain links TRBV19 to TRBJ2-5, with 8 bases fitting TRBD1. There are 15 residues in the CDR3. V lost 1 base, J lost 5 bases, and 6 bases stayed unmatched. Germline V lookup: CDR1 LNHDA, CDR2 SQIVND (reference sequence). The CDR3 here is CASSIGSGGAETQYF. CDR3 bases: TGTGCCAGTAGTATAGGTTCAGGGGGCGCGGAGACCCAGTACTTC. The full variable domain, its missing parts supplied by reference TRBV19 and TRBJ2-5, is DGGITQSPKYLFRKEGQNVTLSCEQNLNHDAMYWYRQDPGQGLRLIYYSQIVNDFQKGDIAEGYSVSREKKESFPLTVTSAQKNPTAFYLCASSIGSGGAETQYFGPGTRLLVL.

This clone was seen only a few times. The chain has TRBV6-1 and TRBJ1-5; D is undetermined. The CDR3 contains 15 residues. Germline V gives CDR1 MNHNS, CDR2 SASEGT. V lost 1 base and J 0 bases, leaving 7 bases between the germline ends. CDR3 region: CASSEELYSNQPQHF. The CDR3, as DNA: TGTGCCAGCAGTGAAGAGTTGTATAGCAATCAGCCCCAGCATTTT.

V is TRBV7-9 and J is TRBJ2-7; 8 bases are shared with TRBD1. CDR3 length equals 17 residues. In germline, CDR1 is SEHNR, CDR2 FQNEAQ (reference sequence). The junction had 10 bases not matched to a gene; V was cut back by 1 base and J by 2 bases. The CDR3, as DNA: TGTGCCAGCAGCTTAGATTCAGGGGGCGCTGATACCTACGAGCAGTACTTC. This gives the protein CASSLDSGGADTYEQYF.

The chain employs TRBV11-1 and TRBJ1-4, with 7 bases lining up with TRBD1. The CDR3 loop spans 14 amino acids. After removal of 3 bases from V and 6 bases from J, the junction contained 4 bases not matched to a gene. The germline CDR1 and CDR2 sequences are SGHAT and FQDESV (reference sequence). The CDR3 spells CASSFYTGDEKLFF. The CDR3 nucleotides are TGTGCCAGCAGCTTCTATACAGGGGATGAAAAACTGTTTTTT.

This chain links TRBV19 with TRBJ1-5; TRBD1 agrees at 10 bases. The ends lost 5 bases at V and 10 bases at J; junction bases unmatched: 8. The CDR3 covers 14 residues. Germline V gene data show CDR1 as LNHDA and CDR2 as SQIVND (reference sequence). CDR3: CASSGGQGIFPQHF. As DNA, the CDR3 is TGTGCCAGTAGTGGGGGACAGGGGATCTTTCCCCAGCATTTT.

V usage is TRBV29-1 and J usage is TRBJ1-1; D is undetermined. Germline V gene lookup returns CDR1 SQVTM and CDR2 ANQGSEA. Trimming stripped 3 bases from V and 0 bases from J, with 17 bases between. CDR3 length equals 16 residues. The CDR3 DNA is TGCAGCGTTGATACTATCACGGGCAGCATGAACACTGAAGCTTTCTTT. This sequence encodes CSVDTITGSMNTEAFF. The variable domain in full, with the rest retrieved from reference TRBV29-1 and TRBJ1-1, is SAVISQKPSRDICQRGTSLTIQCQVDSQVTMMFWYRQQPGQSLTLIATANQGSEATYESGFVIDKFPISRPNLTFSTLTVSNMSPEDSSIYLCSVDTITGSMNTEAFFGQGTRLTVV.

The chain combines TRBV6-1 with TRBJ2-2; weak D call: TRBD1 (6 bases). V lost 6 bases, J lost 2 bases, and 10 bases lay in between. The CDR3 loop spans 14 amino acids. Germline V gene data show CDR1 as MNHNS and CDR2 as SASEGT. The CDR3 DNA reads TGTGCCAGCAGGGGACACATTAACACCGGGGAGCTGTTTTTT. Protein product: CASRGHINTGELFF.

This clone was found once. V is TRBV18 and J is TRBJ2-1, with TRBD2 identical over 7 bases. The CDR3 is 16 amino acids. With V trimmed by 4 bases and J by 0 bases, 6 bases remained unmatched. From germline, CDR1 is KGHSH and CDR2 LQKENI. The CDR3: CASSLLAQSSYNEQFF. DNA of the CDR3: TGTGCCAGCTCACTACTAGCGCAGAGCTCCTACAATGAGCAGTTCTTC.

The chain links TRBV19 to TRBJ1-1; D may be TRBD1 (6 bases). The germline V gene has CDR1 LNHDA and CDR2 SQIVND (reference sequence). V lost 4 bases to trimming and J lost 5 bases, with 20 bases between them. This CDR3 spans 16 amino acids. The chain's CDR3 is CASSSGTPTLGTEAFF. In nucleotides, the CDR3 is TGTGCCAGTAGTAGTGGGACACCGACCTTAGGTACTGAAGCTTTCTTT.

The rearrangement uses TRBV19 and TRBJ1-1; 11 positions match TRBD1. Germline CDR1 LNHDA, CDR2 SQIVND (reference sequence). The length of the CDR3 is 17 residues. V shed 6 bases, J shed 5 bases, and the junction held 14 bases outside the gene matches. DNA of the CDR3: TGTGCCAGTAGGGATAATGAGGACAGGGGGCGCAGGACTGAAGCTTTCTTT. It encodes CASRDNEDRGRRTEAFF.

In nucleotides, the CDR3 is TGTGCCAGCAGCTACCAGCCAGGCTCCTACAATGAGCAGTTCTTC. Translated: CASSYQPGSYNEQFF. This chain links TRBV7-8 with TRBJ2-1; no clear D. Trimming stripped 4 bases from V and 0 bases from J, with 10 bases between. Germline assignment: CDR1 SGHVS and CDR2 FQNEAQ. The CDR3 sequence is 15 residues long. Looking up the rest from reference TRBV7-8 and TRBJ2-1 gives the full variable domain: GAGVSQSPRYKVAKRGQDVALRCDPISGHVSLFWYQQALGQGPEFLTYFQNEAQLDKSGLPSDRFFAERPEGSVSTLKIQRTQQEDSAVYLCASSYQPGSYNEQFFGPGTRLTVL.

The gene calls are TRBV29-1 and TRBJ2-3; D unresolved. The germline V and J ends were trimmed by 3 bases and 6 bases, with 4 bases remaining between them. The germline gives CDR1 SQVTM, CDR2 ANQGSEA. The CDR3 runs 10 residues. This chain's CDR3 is CSVERDTQYF. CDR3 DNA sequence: TGCAGCGTTGAGCGGGATACGCAGTATTTT.

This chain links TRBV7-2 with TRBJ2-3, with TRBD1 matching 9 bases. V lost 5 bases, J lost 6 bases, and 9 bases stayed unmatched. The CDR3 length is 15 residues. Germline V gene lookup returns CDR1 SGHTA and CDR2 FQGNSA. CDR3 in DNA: TGTGCCAGCAGCCGAACGGGACAGGGAACGGATACGCAGTATTTT. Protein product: CASSRTGQGTDTQYF.

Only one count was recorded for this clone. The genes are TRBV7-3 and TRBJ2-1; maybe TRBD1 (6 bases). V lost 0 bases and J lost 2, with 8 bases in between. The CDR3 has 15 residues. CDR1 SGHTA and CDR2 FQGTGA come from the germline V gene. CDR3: CASSLTDSTYNEQFF. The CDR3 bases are TGTGCCAGCAGCTTAACGGACAGCACCTACAATGAGCAGTTCTTC.

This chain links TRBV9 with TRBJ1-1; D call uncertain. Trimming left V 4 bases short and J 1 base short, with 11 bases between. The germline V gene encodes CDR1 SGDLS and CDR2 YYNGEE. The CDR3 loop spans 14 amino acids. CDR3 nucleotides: TGTGCCAGCAGCCCCAGGACGGGGAACACTGAAGCTTTCTTT. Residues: CASSPRTGNTEAFF.

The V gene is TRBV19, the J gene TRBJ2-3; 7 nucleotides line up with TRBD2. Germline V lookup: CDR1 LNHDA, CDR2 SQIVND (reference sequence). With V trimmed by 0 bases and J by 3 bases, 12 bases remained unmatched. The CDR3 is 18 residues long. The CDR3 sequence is CASSIDLMSGKITDTQYF. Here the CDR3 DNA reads TGTGCCAGTAGTATAGATCTGATGAGCGGGAAAATAACAGATACGCAGTATTTT.